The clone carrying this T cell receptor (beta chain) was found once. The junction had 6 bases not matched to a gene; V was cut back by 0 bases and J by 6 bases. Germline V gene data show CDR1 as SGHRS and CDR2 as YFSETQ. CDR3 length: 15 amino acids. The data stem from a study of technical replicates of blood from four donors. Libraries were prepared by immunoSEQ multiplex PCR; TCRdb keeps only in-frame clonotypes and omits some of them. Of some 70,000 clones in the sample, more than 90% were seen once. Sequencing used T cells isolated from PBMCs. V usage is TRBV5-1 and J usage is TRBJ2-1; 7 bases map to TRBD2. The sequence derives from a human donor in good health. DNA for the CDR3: TGCGCCAGCAGCTTGGGGCGGGAGATGAGCAATGAGCAGTTCTTC. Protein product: CASSLGREMSNEQFF.